A single sample is the source of the 28 T cell receptor beta chains below, sequenced in a study of blood T cells in healthy people across ages. Primers used in a second PCR of about 6 to 11 cycles were a sample-barcoded 5' primer and a J-beta primer mix. One entry per CDR3 protein results from TCRdb running MiXCR on the 5' RACE reads. The sample has hundreds of thousands of distinct CDR3 sequences, roughly 60% seen once. Sequenced: blood. The origin of the receptors is a young man in good health.

J is TRBJ2-5 and V is TRBV2; maybe TRBD1 (6 bases). Trimming took off 0 bases at V and 4 bases at J, with 12 bases between the two ends. There are 15 residues in the CDR3. CDR1 is SNHLY, CDR2 FYNNEI, per germline. DNA of the CDR3: TGTGCCAGCAGTGAAGCCCAGGGGTACCGAGAGACCCAGTACTTC. Translating gives CASSEAQGYRETQYF.

This clonotype has a handful of counts. The chain is built from TRBV4-1 and TRBJ1-1, with unresolved D. V was clipped by 3 bases and J by 1 base, with 6 bases between them. Germline loops: CDR1 MGHRA, CDR2 YSYEKL. The CDR3 covers 13 residues. The CDR3 DNA reads as TGCGCCAGCAGCCATACCGAGAACACTGAAGCTTTCTTT. Its protein is CASSHTENTEAFF.

This clonotype has a single count. The chain couples TRBV14 to TRBJ2-7; either TRBD1 or TRBD2 may fit D (5 bases each). The DNA end favors TRBJ2-5, so the J call may be wrong. CDR1 and CDR2 (germline): SGHDN, FVKESK. This CDR3 region has 17 residues. This chain's CDR3 is CASSQSPRPGPQETQYF. The DNA of the CDR3 is TGTGCCAGCAGCCAATCACCGAGACCGGGACCCCAAGAGACCCAGTACTTC.

This clonotype was observed a few times. The chain combines TRBV29-1 with TRBJ2-7; D may be TRBD2 (5 bases). The CDR3 is 14 residues long. The germline V gene encodes CDR1 SQVTM and CDR2 ANQGSEA. Trimming took off 7 bases at V and 6 bases at J, with 22 bases between the two ends. CDR3 in amino acids: CSAGSGPGSIEQYF. In DNA, the CDR3 is TGCAGCGCTGGCTCCGGGCCGGGATCCATCGAGCAGTACTTC.

The chain links TRBV11-2 to TRBJ2-7, with a weak D call TRBD2 (5 bases). Trimming left V 1 base short and J 6 bases short, with 13 bases between. This CDR3 has 14 residues. CDR1 is SGHAT, CDR2 FQNNGV, per germline. CDR3 amino acids: CASSLVVWESEQYF. The CDR3 bases are TGTGCCAGCAGCTTAGTGGTGTGGGAGTCCGAGCAGTACTTC.

The rearrangement links TRBV7-6 to TRBJ2-3; perhaps TRBD2 as D (6 bases). Trimming shortened V by 8 bases and J by 2 bases, and 20 bases separated the two germline ends. Per germline, CDR1 SGHVS and CDR2 FNYEAQ. This CDR3 is built from 16 residues. CDR3 region: CASGGNPQSPTDTQYF. The CDR3 DNA reads TGTGCCAGCGGGGGGAACCCCCAATCCCCCACAGATACGCAGTATTTT.

The rearrangement links TRBV7-8 to TRBJ2-5; unclear D gene. V shed 2 bases and J shed 5 bases, with 12 bases lying between them. The CDR3 spans 14 residues. From germline, CDR1 is SGHVS and CDR2 FQNEAQ. CDR3 residues: CASSLLGWRETQYF. As DNA, the CDR3 is TGTGCCAGCAGCTTACTGGGGTGGCGGGAGACCCAGTACTTC.

The V call is TRBV28, the J call TRBJ1-1; weak D call: TRBD1 (6 bases). V lost 3 bases and J 5 bases, leaving 22 bases between the germline ends. The V gene's germline CDR1 is MDHEN and CDR2 SYDVKM. The CDR3 loop spans 17 amino acids. CDR3 sequence (DNA): TGTGCCAGCAGTTTTCGGGGCCACAGGGTCGGGAGGACTGAAGCTTTCTTT. Its protein is CASSFRGHRVGRTEAFF.

The chain couples TRBV20-1 to TRBJ2-7, with 7 bases identical to TRBD2. The DNA matches TRBJ2-5 better at its end, which makes the J call doubtful. The CDR3 extends over 13 amino acids. Germline V gene data show CDR1 as DFQATT and CDR2 as SNEGSKA (reference sequence). CDR3 sequence reads: CSAGDYSGETQYF. The CDR3 DNA reads TGCAGTGCTGGGGACTATTCGGGAGAGACCCAGTACTTC.

In nucleotides, the CDR3 is TGTGCCAGCAGCCAATCGGGGGGGAACTACGAGCAGTACTTC. The encoded protein is CASSQSGGNYEQYF. The chain links TRBV16 to TRBJ2-7; 7 nucleotides agree with TRBD2. The CDR3 loop spans 14 amino acids. Germline V gene sequence: CDR1 KGHSY, CDR2 FQNENV. Trimming took 0 bases from V and 3 from J; bases not matched to a gene: 2. The full variable domain, in which reference TRBV16 and TRBJ2-7 provide the parts outside the CDR3, is GEEVAQTPKHLVRGEGQKAKLYCAPIKGHSYVFWYQQVLKNEFKFLISFQNENVFDETGMPKERFSAKCLPNSPCSLEIQATKLEDSAVYFCASSQSGGNYEQYFGPGTRLTVT.

V usage is TRBV5-1 and J usage is TRBJ1-1; TRBD1 might be the D (5 bases). Trimming took off 2 bases at V and 2 bases at J, with 16 bases between the two ends. The CDR3 consists of 16 residues. Per germline, CDR1 SGHRS and CDR2 YFSETQ. CDR3 bases: TGCGCCAGCAGCTTAGGGGCCCAGACCGTAAACACTGAAGCTTTCTTT. Its protein product is CASSLGAQTVNTEAFF.

The rearrangement joins TRBV7-2 to TRBJ2-5; 8 bases agree with TRBD2. This CDR3 region has 16 residues. The V gene end was trimmed by 2 bases and the J gene end by 11 bases; junction bases not matched to a gene: 16. Germline lookup yields CDR1 SGHTA and CDR2 FQGNSA. Here the CDR3 DNA reads TGTGCCAGCAGCTTAAGTGGAGGGACTAGTGCCAGCGGGCAGTACTTC. This translates into CASSLSGGTSASGQYF.

This chain uses TRBV6-2 or TRBV6-3 with TRBJ2-1; no firm D call. The V gene's germline CDR1 is MNHEY and CDR2 SVGEGT. This CDR3 region has 14 residues. The V end was cut by 8 bases, the J end by 3 bases, with 14 bases between. The CDR3 loop reads CASSQRTIYNEQFF. DNA of the CDR3: TGTGCCAGCTCGCAAAGGACCATCTACAATGAGCAGTTCTTC.

CDR3 nucleotide sequence: TGTGCCAGCAGCTCCGGGACCGTTAATGAAAAACTGTTTTTT. Its translation is CASSSGTVNEKLFF. The chain couples TRBV12-3 or TRBV12-4 to TRBJ1-4; D perhaps matches TRBD1 (5 bases). The ends were cut back, 6 bases at V and 4 bases at J, with 12 bases in the middle. The CDR3 runs to 14 residues.

CDR3 sequence: CSARQRGEGETQYF. Here the CDR3 DNA reads TGCAGTGCTAGGCAGCGGGGGGAGGGAGAGACCCAGTACTTC. The chain joins TRBV20-1 to TRBJ2-5; 9 bases match TRBD2. The germline CDR1 and CDR2 sequences are DFQATT and SNEGSKA (reference sequence). The CDR3 is 14 residues long. V lost 3 bases, J lost 4 bases, and 6 bases stayed unmatched.

The rearrangement joins TRBV19 to TRBJ2-3, with TRBD1 as a possible D gene (6 bases). From germline, CDR1 is LNHDA and CDR2 SQIVND (reference sequence). CDR3 length: 15 amino acids. Trimming pared 5 bases from V and 6 bases from J, leaving 18 bases between. DNA of the CDR3: TGTGCCAGTAGTCATAGGACAGTCTTTGGGGATACGCAGTATTTT. It yields the protein CASSHRTVFGDTQYF.

The chain uses TRBV20-1 and TRBJ2-5; 7 positions agree with TRBD2. Per germline, CDR1 DFQATT and CDR2 SNEGSKA (reference sequence). V dropped 0 bases and J dropped 0; count of bases not matched to a gene: 10. This CDR3 spans 17 amino acids. CDR3 nucleotide sequence: TGCAGTGCTAGAGATATACGAACTAGCGAGCACCAAGAGACCCAGTACTTC. Its translation: CSARDIRTSEHQETQYF.

The chain has TRBV7-2 and TRBJ2-4; no clear D gene. The J call could be wrong; TRBJ2-7 is a better fit for the DNA end. The V gene's germline CDR1 is SGHTA and CDR2 FQGNSA. The CDR3 covers 15 residues. In nucleotides, the CDR3 is TGTGCCAGCAGCTTTGAGGCCACGAGGTCCTACGAGCAGTACTTC. Protein sequence: CASSFEATRSYEQYF.

The chain employs TRBV3-1 and TRBJ1-6; no definite D call. This CDR3 is 16 amino acids long. The germline V gene encodes CDR1 LGHDT and CDR2 YNNKEL (reference sequence). Trimming removed 5 bases from V and 8 bases from J, with 19 bases in between. The CDR3 DNA reads TGTGCCAGCAGCTCGGGCCGGGGTCTTCTATATTCACCCCTCCACTTT. It codes for CASSSGRGLLYSPLHF.

This clonotype was seen a handful of times. The CDR3 sequence: CASSLASGKETQYF. In DNA, the CDR3 is TGCGCCAGCAGCTTGGCCTCGGGGAAAGAGACCCAGTACTTC. This chain links TRBV5-1 with TRBJ2-5; possible D gene TRBD2, 5 bases. The CDR3 is 14 residues long. The germline gives CDR1 SGHRS, CDR2 YFSETQ. Trimming took 0 bases from V and 3 from J, leaving 9 bases between them.

The sample holds one count of this clonotype. The chain has TRBV4-3 and TRBJ2-3; 7 bases agree with TRBD1. The CDR3 consists of 14 residues. CDR1 and CDR2 from the germline V gene are LGHNA and YSLEER. V trimming: 3 bases; J trimming: 7 bases; junction bases outside the gene matches: 7. CDR3 coding DNA: TGCGCCAGCAGCCAGGGACAGAGATCAAATACGCAGTATTTT. Residues: CASSQGQRSNTQYF.

The chain is built from TRBV12-3 or TRBV12-4 and TRBJ1-5, with D unresolved. V gave up 5 bases and J gave up 5 bases, with 22 bases separating them. The CDR3 has 17 amino acids. This CDR3 is CASSLGMAVPDDQPQHF. The CDR3 bases are TGTGCCAGCAGTCTGGGCATGGCAGTCCCCGACGATCAGCCCCAGCATTTT.

This chain links TRBV20-1 with TRBJ2-7; TRBD2 agrees at 11 bases. This CDR3 spans 13 amino acids. The V segment lost 6 bases and the J segment 6 bases; nucleotides outside the gene matches: 7. Germline values: CDR1 DFQATT, CDR2 SNEGSKA (reference sequence). The CDR3 loop reads CSATPGTSGEQYF. The DNA of the CDR3 is TGCAGTGCCACACCCGGGACTAGCGGCGAGCAGTACTTC.

The chain combines TRBV27 with TRBJ2-5, with 8 bases that match TRBD1. The J call is doubtful: the DNA matches TRBJ2-7 better. CDR1 is MNHEY, CDR2 SMNVEV, per germline (reference sequence). The CDR3 has 16 residues. CDR3 amino acids: CASSPGQGAISYEQYF. DNA for the CDR3: TGTGCCAGTTCCCCCGGGCAGGGGGCCATTTCTTACGAGCAGTACTTC.

This chain links TRBV9 with TRBJ2-3; no clear D gene. Germline V gene data show CDR1 as SGDLS and CDR2 as YYNGEE. The CDR3 has 16 amino acids. Trimming removed 2 bases at V and 0 bases at J, with 13 bases between. As DNA, the CDR3 is TGTGCCAGCAGCGTCTCCTCGGTCCCTAGCACAGATACGCAGTATTTT. It codes for CASSVSSVPSTDTQYF.

J is TRBJ1-2 and V is TRBV7-9, with TRBD1 as a possible D gene (6 bases). Per the germline V gene, CDR1 is SEHNR and CDR2 is FQNEAQ (reference sequence). This CDR3 is built from 13 residues. V was clipped by 4 bases and J by 6 bases, with 12 bases between them. The CDR3 sequence: CASSSRQVDGYTF. The CDR3 DNA reads as TGTGCCAGCAGCTCCAGACAGGTCGATGGCTACACCTTC.

The rearrangement uses TRBV27 and TRBJ2-3, with 7 bases lining up with TRBD2. V lost 6 bases and J lost 0; bases outside the gene matches: 6. Germline-derived CDR1 and CDR2 are MNHEY and SMNVEV (reference sequence). The CDR3 covers 15 residues. The CDR3 reads CASRRLAVSTDTQYF. CDR3 bases: TGTGCCAGCAGGAGACTAGCAGTCAGCACAGATACGCAGTATTTT.

CDR3 nucleotides: TGCGCCAGCAGCTTGAATTCAGGAACTGTGGAGACCCAGTACTTC. It translates to CASSLNSGTVETQYF. V is TRBV5-1 and J is TRBJ2-5; D gene uncertain. This CDR3 has 15 residues. Germline V gene data show CDR1 as SGHRS and CDR2 as YFSETQ. Between the trimmed V and J ends, which lost 1 base and 5 bases, there was a span of 15 bases.